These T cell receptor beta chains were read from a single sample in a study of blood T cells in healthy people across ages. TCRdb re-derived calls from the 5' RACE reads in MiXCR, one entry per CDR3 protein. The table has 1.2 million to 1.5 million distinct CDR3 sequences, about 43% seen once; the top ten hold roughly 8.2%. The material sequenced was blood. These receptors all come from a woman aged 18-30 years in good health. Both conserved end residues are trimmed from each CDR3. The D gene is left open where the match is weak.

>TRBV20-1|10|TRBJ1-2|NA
SAPKTVGGYT
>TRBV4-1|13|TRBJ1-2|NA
ASSHTVEWYYGYT
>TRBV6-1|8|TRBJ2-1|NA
ASYGTEQF
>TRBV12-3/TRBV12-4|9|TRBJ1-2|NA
ASSRTYGYT
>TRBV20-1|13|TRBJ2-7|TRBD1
SAWTETGISYEQY
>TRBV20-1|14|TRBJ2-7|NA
SARDLSRLPSYEQY
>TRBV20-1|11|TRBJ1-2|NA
SARAPGDYGYT
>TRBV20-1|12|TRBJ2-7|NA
SAREGGAFYEQY
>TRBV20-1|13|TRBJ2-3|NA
SARGSGTFTDTQY
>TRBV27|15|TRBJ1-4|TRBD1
ASTRKIDRGANEKLF
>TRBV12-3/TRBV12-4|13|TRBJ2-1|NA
ASSSQGGTYNEQF
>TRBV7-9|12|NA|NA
ASSLSAVLYEQY
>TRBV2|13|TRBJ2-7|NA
ASTERGGVTYEQY
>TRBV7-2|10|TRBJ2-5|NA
ASSFLGEGQY
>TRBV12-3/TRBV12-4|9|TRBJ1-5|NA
ASQREQPQH
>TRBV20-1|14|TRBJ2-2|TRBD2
SATGLAGFNTGELF
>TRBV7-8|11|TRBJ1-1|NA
ASSPRLMAEAF
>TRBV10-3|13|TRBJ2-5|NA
AISESTGPGGEQY
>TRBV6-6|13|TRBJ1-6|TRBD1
ASSLGQGENSPLH
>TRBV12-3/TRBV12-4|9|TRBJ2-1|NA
ATKSSLEQF
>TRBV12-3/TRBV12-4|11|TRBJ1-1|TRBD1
ASIEQGGTEAF
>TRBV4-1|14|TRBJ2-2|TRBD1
ASSQSGQGRFGELF
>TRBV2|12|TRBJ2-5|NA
ASSGFSVQETQY
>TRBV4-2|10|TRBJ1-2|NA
ASAEPYYGYT
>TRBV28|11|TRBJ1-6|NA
ASSFRGFSPLH
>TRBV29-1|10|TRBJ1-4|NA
SVDLGGEKLF
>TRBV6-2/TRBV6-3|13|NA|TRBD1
ASSRQGAFSDEQY
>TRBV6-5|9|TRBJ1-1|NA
ASRNGGAAF
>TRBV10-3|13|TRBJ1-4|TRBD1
AISPTGATNEKLF
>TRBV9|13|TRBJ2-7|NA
ASSPPAGSMDEQY
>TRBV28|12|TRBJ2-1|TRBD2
ASSYSGGRETQF
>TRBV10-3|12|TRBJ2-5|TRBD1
AFSGTGLQETQY
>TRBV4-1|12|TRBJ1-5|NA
ASSQDGDWEPQH
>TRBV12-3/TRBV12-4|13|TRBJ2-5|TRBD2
ASSSSTSGAETQY
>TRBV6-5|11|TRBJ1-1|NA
ASSYQVDTEAF
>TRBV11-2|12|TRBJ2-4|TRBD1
ASSSQGRQGIQY
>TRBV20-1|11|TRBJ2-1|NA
SARRAQTHEQF
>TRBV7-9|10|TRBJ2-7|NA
ASSSDWQEQY
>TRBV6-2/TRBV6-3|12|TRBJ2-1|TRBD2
ASTALAGVGEQF
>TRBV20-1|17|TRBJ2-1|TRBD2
SAISPGLAGPETYNEQF
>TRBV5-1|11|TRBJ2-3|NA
ASSLYPTDTQY
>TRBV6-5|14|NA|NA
ASSYGMAEGLVTQY